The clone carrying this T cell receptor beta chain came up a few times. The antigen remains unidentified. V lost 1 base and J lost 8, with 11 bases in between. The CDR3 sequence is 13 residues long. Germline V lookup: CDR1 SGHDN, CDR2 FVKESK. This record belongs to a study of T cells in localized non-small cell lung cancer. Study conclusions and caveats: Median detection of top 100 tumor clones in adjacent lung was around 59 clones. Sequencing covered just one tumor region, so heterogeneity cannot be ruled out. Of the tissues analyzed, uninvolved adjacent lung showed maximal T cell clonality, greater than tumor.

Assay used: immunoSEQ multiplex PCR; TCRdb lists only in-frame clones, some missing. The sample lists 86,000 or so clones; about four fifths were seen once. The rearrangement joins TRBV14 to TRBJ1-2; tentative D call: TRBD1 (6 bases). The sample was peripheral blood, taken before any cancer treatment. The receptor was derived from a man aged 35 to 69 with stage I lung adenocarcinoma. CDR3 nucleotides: TGTGCCAGCAGCCAAGTCGGGGGCGAGGGCTACACCTTC. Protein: CASSQVGGEGYTF. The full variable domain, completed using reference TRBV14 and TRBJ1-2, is EAGVTQFPSHSVIEKGQTVTLRCDPISGHDNLYWYRRVMGKEIKFLLHFVKESKQDESGMPNNRFLAERTGGTYSTLKVQPAELEDSGVYFCASSQVGGEGYTFGSGTRLTVV.